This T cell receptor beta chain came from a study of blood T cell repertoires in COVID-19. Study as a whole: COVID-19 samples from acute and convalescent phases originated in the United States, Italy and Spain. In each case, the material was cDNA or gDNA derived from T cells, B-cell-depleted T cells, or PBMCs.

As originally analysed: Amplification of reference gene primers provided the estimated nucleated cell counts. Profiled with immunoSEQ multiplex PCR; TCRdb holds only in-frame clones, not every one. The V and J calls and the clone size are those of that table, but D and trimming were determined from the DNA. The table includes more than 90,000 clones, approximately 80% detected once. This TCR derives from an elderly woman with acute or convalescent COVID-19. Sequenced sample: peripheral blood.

The CDR3 sequence is CASSQRTSGTGAPGELFF. In nucleotides, the CDR3 is TGTGCCAGCAGCCAACGTACCTCCGGGACAGGGGCCCCCGGGGAGCTGTTTTTT. The chain employs TRBV4-2 and TRBJ2-2, with TRBD1 identical over 10 bases. This CDR3 has 18 residues. Trimming at V came to 2 bases and at J to 6 bases, leaving 12 bases not matched to a gene. Germline-derived CDR1 and CDR2 are LGHNA and YNFKEQ.